A selection of T cell receptor beta chains follows, all from one sample in a study of T cells in Graves' hyperthyroidism and ophthalmopathy. Each CDR3 protein gets one entry after TCRdb re-called the multiplex PCR reads with MiXCR. The sample consists of around 700,000 distinct CDR3 sequences, approximately 40% of them appearing once. Source material: blood. The receptors derive from a woman aged 40 to 50 with Graves' hyperthyroidism. Both conserved end residues are part of each CDR3.

v_gene: TRBV28
CDR3aa: CASTRQGAAYGYTF

v_gene: TRBV7-2
CDR3aa: CASSLERTPGQTQYF

v_gene: TRBV10-3
CDR3aa: CAITSGLNTEAFF

v_gene: TRBV19
CDR3aa: CASSERGTGNTGELFF

v_gene: TRBV7-2
CDR3aa: CASSRPTRDRGTSGNTIYF

v_gene: TRBV10-1
CDR3aa: CASSNRLGANVLTF

v_gene: TRBV29-1
CDR3aa: CSVEGPQEISYGYTF

v_gene: TRBV7-9
CDR3aa: CASSSGTGALTGYTF

v_gene: TRBV19
CDR3aa: CALTGQGSHQPQHF

v_gene: TRBV29-1
CDR3aa: CSVSGQGEETQYF

v_gene: TRBV5-6
CDR3aa: CASSLLTGWDSPLHF

v_gene: TRBV7-9
CDR3aa: CARLDDGYTF

v_gene: TRBV7-2
CDR3aa: CASSAQTSGSDEQYF

v_gene: TRBV4-2
CDR3aa: CASGWDRGTAGTEAFF

v_gene: TRBV10-3
CDR3aa: CAISELKQGARISGANVLTF

v_gene: TRBV6-5
CDR3aa: CASRVGPSGANVLTF

v_gene: TRBV20-1
CDR3aa: CSAHTGSAPGLGGYTF